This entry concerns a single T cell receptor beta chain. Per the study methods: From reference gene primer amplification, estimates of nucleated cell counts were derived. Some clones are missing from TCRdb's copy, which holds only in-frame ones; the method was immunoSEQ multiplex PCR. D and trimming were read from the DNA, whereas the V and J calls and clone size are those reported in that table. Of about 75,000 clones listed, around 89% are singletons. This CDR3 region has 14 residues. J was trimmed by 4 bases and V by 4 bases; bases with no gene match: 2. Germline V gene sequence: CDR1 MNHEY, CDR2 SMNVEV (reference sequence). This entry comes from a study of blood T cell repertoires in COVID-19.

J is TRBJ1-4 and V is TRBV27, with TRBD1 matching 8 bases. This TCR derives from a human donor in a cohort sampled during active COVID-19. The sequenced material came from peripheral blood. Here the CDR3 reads CASSWDRLNEKLFF. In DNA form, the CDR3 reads TGTGCCAGCAGTTGGGACAGGCTTAATGAAAAACTGTTTTTT.